This T cell receptor beta chain was recorded in a study of blood T cell repertoires in COVID-19. Study as a whole: Researchers got acute and convalescent COVID-19 samples from the United States, Italy and Spain. From T cells, B-cell-depleted T cells, or PBMCs came the material, which was cDNA or gDNA.

Authors' methods: Reference gene primers were amplified, and this amplification served to estimate nucleated cell counts. The protocol was immunoSEQ multiplex PCR, while the TCRdb copy is restricted to in-frame clones and leaves out a portion. V and J calls and clone size are given by that table; D and trimming were obtained from the DNA. Among about 160,000 clones listed, roughly 86% were seen once. This CDR3 comprises 12 residues. From germline, CDR1 is SGHTA and CDR2 FQGNSA. V was clipped by 3 bases and J by 11 bases, with 13 bases between them. This receptor was identified in a man aged 40-49 years who had recovered from COVID-19. Sequenced: peripheral blood. The chain employs TRBV7-2 and TRBJ1-1, with D possibly being TRBD1 (5 bases). The CDR3 loop reads CASSLVMGLAFF. In nucleotides, the CDR3 is TGTGCCAGCAGCTTGGTCATGGGGCTGGCTTTCTTT.